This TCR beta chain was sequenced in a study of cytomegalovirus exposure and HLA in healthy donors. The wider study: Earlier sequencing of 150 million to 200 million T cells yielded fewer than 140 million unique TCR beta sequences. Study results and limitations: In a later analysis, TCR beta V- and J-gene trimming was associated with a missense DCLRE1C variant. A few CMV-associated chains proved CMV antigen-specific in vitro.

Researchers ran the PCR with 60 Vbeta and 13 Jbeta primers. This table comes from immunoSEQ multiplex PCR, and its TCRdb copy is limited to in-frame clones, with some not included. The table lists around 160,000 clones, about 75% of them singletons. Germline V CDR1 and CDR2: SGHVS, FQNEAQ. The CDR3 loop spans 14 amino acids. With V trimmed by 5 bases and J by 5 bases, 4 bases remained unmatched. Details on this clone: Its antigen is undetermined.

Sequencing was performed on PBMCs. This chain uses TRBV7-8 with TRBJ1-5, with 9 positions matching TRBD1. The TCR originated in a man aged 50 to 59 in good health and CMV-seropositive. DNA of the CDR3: TGTGCCAGCAGCACGGGACAGGGATATCAGCCCCAGCATTTT. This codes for CASSTGQGYQPQHF. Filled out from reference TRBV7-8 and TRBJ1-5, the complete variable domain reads GAGVSQSPRYKVAKRGQDVALRCDPISGHVSLFWYQQALGQGPEFLTYFQNEAQLDKSGLPSDRFFAERPEGSVSTLKIQRTQQEDSAVYLCASSTGQGYQPQHFGDGTRLSIL.